This T cell receptor (beta chain) was found in a study of blood T cell repertoires in COVID-19. For the study at large: There were acute and convalescent COVID-19 samples, and they came from the United States, Italy and Spain.

Germline V lookup: CDR1 SNHLY, CDR2 FYNNEI. This CDR3 has 18 residues. The J segment lost 1 base and the V segment lost 7 bases, leaving 15 bases of the junction unmatched. Generated by immunoSEQ multiplex PCR, the TCRdb table keeps only in-frame clones and is missing some. The sample shows fewer than 450,000 clones, around 90% of them seen only once. The clonotype comes from a woman between 35 and 50 years old with acute COVID-19. The chain has TRBV2 and TRBJ1-1; TRBD1 aligns across 10 bases. The sample comprised PBMCs or T cells enriched from blood (not recorded which). CDR3 bases: TGTGCCAGCATGGCTAGAAGACAGGGGGCTAAGAGGAACACTGAAGCTTTCTTT. Translating gives CASMARRQGAKRNTEAFF.